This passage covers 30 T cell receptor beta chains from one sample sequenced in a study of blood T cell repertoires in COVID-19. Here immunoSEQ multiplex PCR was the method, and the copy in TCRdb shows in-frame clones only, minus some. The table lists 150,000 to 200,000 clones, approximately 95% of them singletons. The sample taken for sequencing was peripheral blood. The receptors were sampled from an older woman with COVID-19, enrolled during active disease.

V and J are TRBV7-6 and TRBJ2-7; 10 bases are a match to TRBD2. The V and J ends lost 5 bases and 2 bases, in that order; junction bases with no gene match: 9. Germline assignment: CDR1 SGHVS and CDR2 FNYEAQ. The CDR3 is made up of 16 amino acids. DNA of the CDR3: TGTGCCAGCAGCCCAATCCCCACTAGCGGGGCCTACGAGCAGTACTTC. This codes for CASSPIPTSGAYEQYF.

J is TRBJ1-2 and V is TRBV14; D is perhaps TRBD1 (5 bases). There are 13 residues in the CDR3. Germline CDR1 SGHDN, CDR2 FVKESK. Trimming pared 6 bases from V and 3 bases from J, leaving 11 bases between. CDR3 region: CASSPDMDYGYTF. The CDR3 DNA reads TGTGCCAGCAGTCCGGACATGGACTATGGCTACACCTTC.

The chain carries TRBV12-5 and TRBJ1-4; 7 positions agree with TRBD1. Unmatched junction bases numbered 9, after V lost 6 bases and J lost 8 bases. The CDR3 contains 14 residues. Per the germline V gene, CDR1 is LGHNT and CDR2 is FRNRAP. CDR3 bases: TGTGCTAGTGGCATAAGACAGGGTGCGGAAAAACTGTTTTTT. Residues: CASGIRQGAEKLFF. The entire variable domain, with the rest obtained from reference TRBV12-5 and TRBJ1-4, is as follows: DARVTQTPRHKVTEMGQEVTMRCQPILGHNTVFWYRQTMMQGLELLAYFRNRAPLDDSGMPKDRFSAEMPDATLATLKIQPSEPRDSAVYFCASGIRQGAEKLFFGSGTQLSVL.

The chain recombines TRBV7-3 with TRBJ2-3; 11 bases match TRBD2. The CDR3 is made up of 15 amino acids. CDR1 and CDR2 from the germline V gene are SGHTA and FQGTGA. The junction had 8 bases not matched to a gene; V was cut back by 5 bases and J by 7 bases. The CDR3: CASSQDGTSGYTQYF. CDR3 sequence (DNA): TGTGCCAGCAGCCAAGACGGGACTAGCGGTTATACGCAGTATTTT.

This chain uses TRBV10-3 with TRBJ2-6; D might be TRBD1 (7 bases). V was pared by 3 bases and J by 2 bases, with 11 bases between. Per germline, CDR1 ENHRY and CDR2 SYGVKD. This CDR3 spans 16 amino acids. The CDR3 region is CAISDPRGAGANVLTF. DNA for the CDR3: TGTGCCATCAGTGACCCCAGGGGGGCTGGGGCCAACGTCCTGACTTTC.

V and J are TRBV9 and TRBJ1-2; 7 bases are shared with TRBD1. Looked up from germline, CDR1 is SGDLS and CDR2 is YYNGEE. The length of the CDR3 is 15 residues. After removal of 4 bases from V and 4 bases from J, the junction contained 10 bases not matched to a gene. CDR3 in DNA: TGTGCCAGCAGCATCCGGGGCCAGGGGGGCTATGGCTACACCTTC. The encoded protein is CASSIRGQGGYGYTF.

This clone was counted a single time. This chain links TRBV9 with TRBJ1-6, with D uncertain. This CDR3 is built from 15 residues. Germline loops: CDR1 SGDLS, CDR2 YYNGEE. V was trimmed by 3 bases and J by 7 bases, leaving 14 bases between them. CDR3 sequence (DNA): TGTGCCAGCAGCGCCTCCGGGGTGGAAAATTCACCCCTCCACTTT. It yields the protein CASSASGVENSPLHF.

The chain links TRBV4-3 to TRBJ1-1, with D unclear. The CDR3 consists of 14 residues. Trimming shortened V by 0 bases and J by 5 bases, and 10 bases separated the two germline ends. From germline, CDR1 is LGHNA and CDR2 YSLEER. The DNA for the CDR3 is TGCGCCAGCAGCCAAGACCACCCCAGGACTGAAGCTTTCTTT. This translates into CASSQDHPRTEAFF.

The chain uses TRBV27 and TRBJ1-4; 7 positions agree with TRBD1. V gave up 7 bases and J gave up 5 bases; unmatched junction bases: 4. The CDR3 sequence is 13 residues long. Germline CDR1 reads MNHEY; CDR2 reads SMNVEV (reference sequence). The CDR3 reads CASTKTGNEKLFF. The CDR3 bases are TGTGCCAGCACCAAGACAGGGAATGAAAAACTGTTTTTT.

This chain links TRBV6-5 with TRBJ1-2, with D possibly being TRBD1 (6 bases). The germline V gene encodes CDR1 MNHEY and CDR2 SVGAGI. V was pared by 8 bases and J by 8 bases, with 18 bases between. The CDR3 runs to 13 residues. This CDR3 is CASGQRQRGGYTF. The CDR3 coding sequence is TGTGCCAGCGGACAGCGGCAGAGGGGGGGCTACACCTTC.

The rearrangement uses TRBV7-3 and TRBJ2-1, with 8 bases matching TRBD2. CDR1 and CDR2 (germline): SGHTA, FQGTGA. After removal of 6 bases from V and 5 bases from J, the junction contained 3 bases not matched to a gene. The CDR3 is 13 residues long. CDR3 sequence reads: CASSGLADNEQFF. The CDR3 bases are TGTGCCAGCAGTGGACTAGCCGACAATGAGCAGTTCTTC.

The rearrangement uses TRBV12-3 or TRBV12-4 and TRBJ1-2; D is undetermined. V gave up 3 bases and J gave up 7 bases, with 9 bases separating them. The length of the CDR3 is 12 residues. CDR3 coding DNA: TGTGCCAGCAGTTTTCGGAGGGCTGGCTACACCTTC. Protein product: CASSFRRAGYTF.

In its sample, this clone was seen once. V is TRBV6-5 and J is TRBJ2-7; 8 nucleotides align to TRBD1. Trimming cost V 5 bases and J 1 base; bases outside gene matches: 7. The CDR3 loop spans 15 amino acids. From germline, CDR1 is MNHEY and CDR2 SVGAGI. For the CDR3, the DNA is TGTGCCAGCAGTACCGACAGGGGCCCTTCCTACGAGCAGTACTTC. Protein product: CASSTDRGPSYEQYF.

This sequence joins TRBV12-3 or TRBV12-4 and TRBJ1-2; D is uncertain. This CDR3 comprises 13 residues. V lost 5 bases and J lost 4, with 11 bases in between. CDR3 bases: TGTGCCAGCAGTCCCGGGAGATTCTATGGCTACACCTTC. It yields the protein CASSPGRFYGYTF.

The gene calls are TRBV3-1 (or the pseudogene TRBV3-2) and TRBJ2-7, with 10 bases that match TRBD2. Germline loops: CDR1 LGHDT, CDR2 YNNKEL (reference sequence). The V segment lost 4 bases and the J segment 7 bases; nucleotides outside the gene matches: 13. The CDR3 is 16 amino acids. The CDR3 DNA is TGTGCCAGCAGCCCTACCCCCAGCGGGGGGGCTGAAGAGCAGTACTTC. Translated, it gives CASSPTPSGGAEEQYF.

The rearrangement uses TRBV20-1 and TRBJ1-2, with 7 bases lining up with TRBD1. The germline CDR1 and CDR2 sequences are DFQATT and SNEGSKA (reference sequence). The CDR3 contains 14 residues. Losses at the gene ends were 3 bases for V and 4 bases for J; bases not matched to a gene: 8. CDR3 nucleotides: TGCAGTGCTAGTCGACAGGGACCTAGCTATGGCTACACCTTC. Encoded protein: CSASRQGPSYGYTF.

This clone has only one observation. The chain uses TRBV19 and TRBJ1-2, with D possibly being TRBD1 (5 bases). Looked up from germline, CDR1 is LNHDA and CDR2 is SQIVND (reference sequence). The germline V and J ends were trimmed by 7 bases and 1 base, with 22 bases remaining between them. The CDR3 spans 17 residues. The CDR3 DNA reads TGTGCCAGTAACTCAGGAAGGGGAGGAACCAATAACTATGGCTACACCTTC. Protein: CASNSGRGGTNNYGYTF.

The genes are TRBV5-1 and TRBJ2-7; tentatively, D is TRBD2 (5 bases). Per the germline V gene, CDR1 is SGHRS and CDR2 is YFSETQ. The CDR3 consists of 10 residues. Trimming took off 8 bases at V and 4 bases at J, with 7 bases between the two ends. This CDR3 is CASIAYEQYF. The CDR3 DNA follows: TGCGCCAGTATAGCGTACGAGCAGTACTTC.

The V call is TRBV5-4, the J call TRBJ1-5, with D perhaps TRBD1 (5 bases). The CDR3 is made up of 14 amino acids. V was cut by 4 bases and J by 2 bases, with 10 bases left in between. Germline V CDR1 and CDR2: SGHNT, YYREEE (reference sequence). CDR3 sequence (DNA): TGTGCCAGCAGCCGCGGGGGGGGCAATCAGCCCCAGCATTTT. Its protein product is CASSRGGGNQPQHF.

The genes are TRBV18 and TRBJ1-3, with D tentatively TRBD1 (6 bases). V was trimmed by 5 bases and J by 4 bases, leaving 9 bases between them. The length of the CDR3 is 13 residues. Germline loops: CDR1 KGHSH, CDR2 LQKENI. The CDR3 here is CASSTDRGNTIYF. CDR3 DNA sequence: TGTGCCAGCTCAACGGACAGAGGAAACACCATATATTTT.

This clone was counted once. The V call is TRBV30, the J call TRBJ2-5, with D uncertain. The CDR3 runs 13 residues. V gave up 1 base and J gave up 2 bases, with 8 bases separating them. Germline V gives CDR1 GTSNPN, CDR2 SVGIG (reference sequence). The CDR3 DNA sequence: TGTGCCTGGAGTGCATTAGCTCAAGAGACCCAGTACTTC. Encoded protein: CAWSALAQETQYF.

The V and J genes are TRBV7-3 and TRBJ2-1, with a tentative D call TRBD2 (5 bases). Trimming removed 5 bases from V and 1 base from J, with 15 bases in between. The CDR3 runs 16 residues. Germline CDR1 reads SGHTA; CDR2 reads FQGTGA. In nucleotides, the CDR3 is TGTGCCAGCAGCCGCAAGGGAGTAGGTTCCTACAATGAGCAGTTCTTC. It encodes CASSRKGVGSYNEQFF. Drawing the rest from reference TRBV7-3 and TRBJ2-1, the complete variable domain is GAGVSQTPSNKVTEKGKYVELRCDPISGHTALYWYRQSLGQGPEFLIYFQGTGAADDSGLPNDRFFAVRPEGSVSTLKIQRTERGDSAVYLCASSRKGVGSYNEQFFGPGTRLTVL.

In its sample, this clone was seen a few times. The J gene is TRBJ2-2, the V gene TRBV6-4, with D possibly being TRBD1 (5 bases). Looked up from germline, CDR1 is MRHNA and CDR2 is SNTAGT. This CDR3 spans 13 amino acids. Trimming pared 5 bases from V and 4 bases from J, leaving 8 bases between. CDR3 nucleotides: TGTGCCAGCAGTCTGGACACCACCGGGGAGCTGTTTTTT. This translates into CASSLDTTGELFF.

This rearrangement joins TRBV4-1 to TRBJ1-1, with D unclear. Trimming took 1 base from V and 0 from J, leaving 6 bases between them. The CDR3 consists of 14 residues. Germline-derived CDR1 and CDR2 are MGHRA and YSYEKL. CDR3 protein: CASSQGRMNTEAFF. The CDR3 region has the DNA TGCGCCAGCAGCCAAGGCAGAATGAACACTGAAGCTTTCTTT.

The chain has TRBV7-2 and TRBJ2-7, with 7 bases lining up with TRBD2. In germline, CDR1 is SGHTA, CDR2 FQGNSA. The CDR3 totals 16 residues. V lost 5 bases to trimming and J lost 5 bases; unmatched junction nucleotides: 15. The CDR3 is CASSPRRGGINNEQYF. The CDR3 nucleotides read TGTGCCAGCAGCCCCCGAAGGGGAGGGATTAACAACGAGCAGTACTTC. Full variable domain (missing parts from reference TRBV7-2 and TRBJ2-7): GAGVSQSPSNKVTEKGKDVELRCDPISGHTALYWYRQSLGQGLEFLIYFQGNSAPDKSGLPSDRFSAERTGGSVSTLTIQRTQQEDSAVYLCASSPRRGGINNEQYFGPGTRLTVT.

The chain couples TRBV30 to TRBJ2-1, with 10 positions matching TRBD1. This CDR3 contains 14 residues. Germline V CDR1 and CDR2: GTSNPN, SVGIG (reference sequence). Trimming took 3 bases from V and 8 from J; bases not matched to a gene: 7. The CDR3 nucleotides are TGTGCCTGGAGCACCGGGACAGGGGAATATGAGCAGTTCTTC. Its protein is CAWSTGTGEYEQFF.

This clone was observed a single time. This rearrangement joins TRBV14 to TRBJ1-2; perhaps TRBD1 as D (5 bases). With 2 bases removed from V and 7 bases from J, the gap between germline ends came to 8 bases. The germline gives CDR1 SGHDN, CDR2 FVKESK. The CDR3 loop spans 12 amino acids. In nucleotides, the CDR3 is TGTGCCAGCAGCCAACCAGGGTCTGGCTACACCTTC. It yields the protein CASSQPGSGYTF.

The CDR3 nucleotides are TGTGCCAGCAGCGTGACCCGGGACTACAATGAGCAGTTCTTC. Its protein product is CASSVTRDYNEQFF. The chain uses TRBV7-2 and TRBJ2-1; D is possibly TRBD2 (5 bases). The V and J ends lost 5 bases and 3 bases respectively, with 11 bases between them. Germline V gene lookup returns CDR1 SGHTA and CDR2 FQGNSA. The CDR3 length is 14 residues.

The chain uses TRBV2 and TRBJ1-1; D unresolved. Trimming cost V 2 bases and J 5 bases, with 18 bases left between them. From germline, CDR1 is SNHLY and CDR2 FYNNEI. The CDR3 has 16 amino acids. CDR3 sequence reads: CASSEKSGPLGTEAFF. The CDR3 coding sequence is TGTGCCAGCAGTGAAAAAAGTGGCCCACTCGGGACTGAAGCTTTCTTT.

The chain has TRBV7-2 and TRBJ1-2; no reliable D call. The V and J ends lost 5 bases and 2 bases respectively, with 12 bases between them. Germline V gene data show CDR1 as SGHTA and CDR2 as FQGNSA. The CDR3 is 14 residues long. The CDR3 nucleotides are TGTGCCAGCAGCCAGTCTACGGGGAACTATGGCTACACCTTC. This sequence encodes CASSQSTGNYGYTF.